This TCR beta chain came from a study of blood T cells in healthy people across ages. The study, taken as a whole, reports: Donor CMV infection status was unknown, possibly confounding age-related changes in expanded clonotypes. Comparison with aged donors showed that long-lived donors had more naive CD4+ cells and higher diversity.

Combining a sample-barcoded 5' primer with a J-beta primer mix, a second PCR ran for roughly 7 to 12 cycles. Per sample, CDR3-containing paired-end reads numbered at least 2.5 million. MiXCR, applied by TCRdb to the 5' RACE reads, yields one record per CDR3 protein. The profile shows some 1.6 million distinct CDR3 sequences, roughly 32% of them singletons. With regard to this clonotype: No antigen is known for it.

The CDR3 has 17 residues. V lost 4 bases and J lost 5, with 23 bases in between. The germline CDR1 and CDR2 sequences are SNHLY and FYNNEI. Sequencing was performed on blood. The receptor was isolated from a woman aged 30 to 39 in good health. The chain couples TRBV2 to TRBJ2-5; D might be TRBD1 or TRBD2, each matching 6 bases. The CDR3 region is CASSGYREGGYRETQYF. The CDR3 DNA reads TGTGCCAGCAGTGGGTACAGGGAAGGAGGGTATAGGGAGACCCAGTACTTC. Full variable domain (remainder filled in from reference TRBV2 and TRBJ2-5): EPEVTQTPSHQVTQMGQEVILRCVPISNHLYFYWYRQILGQKVEFLVSFYNNEISEKSEIFDDQFSVERPDGSNFTLKIRSTKLEDSAMYFCASSGYREGGYRETQYFGPGTRLLVL.